The rows below give T cell receptor beta chains drawn from one sample of a study of neurological immune-mediated disorders. TCRdb re-analysed the 5' RACE reads in MiXCR, keeping a single row per CDR3 protein. The sample has tens of thousands of distinct CDR3 sequences, about 18% seen once. What was sequenced was CD8+ T cells from blood. The receptors derive from a woman younger than 30 with multiple sclerosis. The CDR3 runs from the conserved cysteine through the conserved F or W. A D gene is named only where the DNA matches it firmly. Size is stated for part of the rows, as once, few or many counts, or as a class when the clone is expanded.

cdr3_nt	cdr3_aa	j_call	clone_size	v_call	d_call
TGTGCCAGCAGCCAATTGGGGGGGACGGCGGTGACCCAGTACTTC	CASSQLGGTAVTQYF	TRBJ2-5	many	TRBV14	TRBD2
TGTGCCAGCAGTGTGGGACCCAATGAGCAGTTCTTC	CASSVGPNEQFF	TRBJ2-1	.	TRBV12-3/TRBV12-4	.
TGCAGTGCTAGAGACCAGGACTCGTATCGCTCCTACGAGCAGTACTTC	CSARDQDSYRSYEQYF	TRBJ2-7	many	TRBV20-1	.
TGTGCCAGCAGCGTGACAGGGAAAGATGAAGCTTTCTTT	CASSVTGKDEAFF	TRBJ1-1	many	TRBV7-9	TRBD1
TGCGCCAGCAGCTTGGGTTGGGGCACAGATACGCAGTATTTT	CASSLGWGTDTQYF	TRBJ2-3	many	TRBV5-1	.
TGTGCCAGCAGCCGCCCCCCACAGGGTTCATCCTACGAGCAGTACTTC	CASSRPPQGSSYEQYF	TRBJ2-7	many	TRBV28	.
TGTGCCAGCAGCTTAGCGGTCCGGAGGACAGATACGCAGTATTTT	CASSLAVRRTDTQYF	TRBJ2-3	many	TRBV11-2	.
TGTGCCAGCAGCTACCGGGACGGGGTGTTTCACGAGCAGTACTTC	CASSYRDGVFHEQYF	TRBJ2-7	many	TRBV7-9	.
TGTGCCAGCAGTGAGAGGGCGGGAGCCTACAATGAGCAGTTCTTC	CASSERAGAYNEQFF	TRBJ2-1	medium-sized	TRBV6-4	TRBD2
TGCAGTGCCAAGACTAGAATCCCCTACGAGCAGTACTTC	CSAKTRIPYEQYF	TRBJ2-7	many	TRBV20-1	.
TGCAGTGCCCTGGACTTGACGGGACAGGGGTCGTCAGATACGCAGTATTTT	CSALDLTGQGSSDTQYF	TRBJ2-3	medium-sized	TRBV20-1	TRBD1
TGCGCCAGCAGCCAGGGACAGGGCCTGAATTCACCCCTCCACTTT	CASSQGQGLNSPLHF	TRBJ1-6	.	TRBV5-1	TRBD1
TGTGCCAGCAGTTTAACCAGGGCTGAAGATACGCAGTATTTT	CASSLTRAEDTQYF	TRBJ2-3	many	TRBV27	.
TGTGCCACCAGTGATGGACAGGCGCCGCGTGAAGCTTTCTTT	CATSDGQAPREAFF	TRBJ1-1	medium-sized	TRBV24-1	TRBD1
TGCAGTGCTAGAGATCGCAGACAGGGCGCTACTGAAGCTTTCTTT	CSARDRRQGATEAFF	TRBJ1-1	few	TRBV20-1	TRBD1
TGTGCCAGCAGTGATTCAGCGAGGGCGCGCTATGGCTACACCTTC	CASSDSARARYGYTF	TRBJ1-2	many	TRBV7-9	.
TGTGCCAGCAGCCAAGGCGGGGGGAAGGTCACTGAAGCTTTCTTT	CASSQGGGKVTEAFF	TRBJ1-1	.	TRBV14	.
TGTGCCAGCAGTTACCGTTTGGGGAACACTGAAGCTTTCTTT	CASSYRLGNTEAFF	TRBJ1-1	few	TRBV6-5	.
TGTGCCAGCAGCTTAGGGGGACAGGGCACTGAAGCTTTCTTT	CASSLGGQGTEAFF	TRBJ1-1	many	TRBV7-6	TRBD1
TGTGCCAGTAGTATAAGGGACAGAAGACAAGAGACCCAGTACTTC	CASSIRDRRQETQYF	TRBJ2-5	.	TRBV19	TRBD1
TGTGCCAGCAGCTCCGGGACAGGAGGCGAGCAGTACTTC	CASSSGTGGEQYF	TRBJ2-7	many	TRBV5-6	TRBD1
TGTGCCAGCAGTTTCCAGGGGACCTACAATGAGCAGTTCTTC	CASSFQGTYNEQFF	TRBJ2-1	many	TRBV27	.
TGTGCCAGCTCACCAACCGGGGACAAGCAGTTCTTC	CASSPTGDKQFF	TRBJ2-1	.	TRBV18	.
TGTGCCGGGAGGAGAGGTCGGGAGCTGTTTTTT	CAGRRGRELFF	TRBJ2-2	many	TRBV3-1	.
TGTGCCAGCAGGGCCCGACTAGAGGTGGGGGACAATGAGCAGTTCTTC	CASRARLEVGDNEQFF	TRBJ2-1	many	TRBV12-3/TRBV12-4	.
TGCAGTGCTAAGGGGGCGAACACCGGGGAGCTGTTTTTT	CSAKGANTGELFF	TRBJ2-2	many	TRBV20-1	.
TGTGCCAGCAGGCACCTCTACGGGGGGACGACCTCCTATGGCTACACCTTC	CASRHLYGGTTSYGYTF	TRBJ1-2	many	TRBV28	.
TGTGCCAGCAGTTACCTCTATCGACAGGGCGAGGGCATGAACACTGAAGCTTTCTTT	CASSYLYRQGEGMNTEAFF	TRBJ1-1	.	TRBV6-6	TRBD1
TGTGCCACCCTCTCGGGGACCCAGTACTTC	CATLSGTQYF	TRBJ2-5	few	TRBV25-1	.
TGTGCCAGCAGCCTCCACAGGGGGCAAGGCTCTGGGGCCAACGTCCTGACTTTC	CASSLHRGQGSGANVLTF	TRBJ2-6	few	TRBV13	TRBD1
TGCAGTGCTAGAGTGTCTAGCGGGGGGAGGACCCAGTACTTC	CSARVSSGGRTQYF	TRBJ2-5	many	TRBV20-1	TRBD2
TGTGCCAGCAGCCCCCCGGACAGGGTGTGGGAGACCCAGTACTTC	CASSPPDRVWETQYF	TRBJ2-5	many	TRBV7-9	TRBD1
TGTGCCAGCAACCTGAACCGGGACAGGGGTACCGGGGAGCTGTTTTTT	CASNLNRDRGTGELFF	TRBJ2-2	many	TRBV7-8	TRBD1
TGCGCCAGCAGTGAGGAAGCGGGGGACAGGGCAGGGGAGCTGTTTTTT	CASSEEAGDRAGELFF	TRBJ2-2	many	TRBV10-1	.
TGCAGTGCTAGAGATTACGGGGGGCGCGCAGATGAGCAGTTCTTC	CSARDYGGRADEQFF	TRBJ2-1	many	TRBV20-1	.
TGCGCCAGCAGTGCCGGGACTAGCGGCAATGAGCAGTTCTTC	CASSAGTSGNEQFF	TRBJ2-1	many	TRBV5-1	TRBD2
TGCAGCGTGTCGCTCACACAGGGACGCAGGGACGAGCAGTACTTC	CSVSLTQGRRDEQYF	TRBJ2-7	many	TRBV29-1	.